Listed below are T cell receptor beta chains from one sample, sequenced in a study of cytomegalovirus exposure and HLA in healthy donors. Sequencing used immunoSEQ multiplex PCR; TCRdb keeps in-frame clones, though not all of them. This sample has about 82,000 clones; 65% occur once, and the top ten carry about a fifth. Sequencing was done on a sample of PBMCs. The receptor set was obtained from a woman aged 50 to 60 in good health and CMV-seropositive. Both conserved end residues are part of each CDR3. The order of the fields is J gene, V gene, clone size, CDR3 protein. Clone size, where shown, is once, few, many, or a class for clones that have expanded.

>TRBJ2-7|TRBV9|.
CASSVATGVYEQYF
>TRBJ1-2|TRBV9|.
CASSVDGRKNYGYTF
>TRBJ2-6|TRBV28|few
CASSPEVGGAGANVLTF
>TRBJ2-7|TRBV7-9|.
CASSLGTEFYEQYF
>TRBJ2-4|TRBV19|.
CASSISGSAQNIQYF
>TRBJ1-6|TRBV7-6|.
CASSLAGTPLHF
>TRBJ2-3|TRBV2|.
CASSEGAMIDTQYF
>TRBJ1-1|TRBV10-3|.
CAISGENRNTEAFF
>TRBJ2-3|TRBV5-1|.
CASSSSVAGQGDTQYF
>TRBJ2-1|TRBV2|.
CAILNEGQSNNEQFF
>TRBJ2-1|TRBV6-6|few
CASSYLSWGDEQFF
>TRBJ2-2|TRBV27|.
CASSSGGTNTGELFF
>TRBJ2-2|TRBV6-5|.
CASNLRGDTGELFF
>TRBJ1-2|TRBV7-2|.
CASSFGLINYGYTF
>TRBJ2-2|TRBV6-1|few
CASSDSTGELFF
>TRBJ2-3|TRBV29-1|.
CSVTGGAGFTDTQYF
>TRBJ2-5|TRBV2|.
CASSAGWVSQRKTQYF
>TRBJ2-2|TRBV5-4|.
CASRVASNTGELFF
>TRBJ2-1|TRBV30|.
CAWSVHSGQFF
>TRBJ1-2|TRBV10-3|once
CAITIGGRTTGYDGYTF
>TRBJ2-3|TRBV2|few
CASNVVRHTDTQYF
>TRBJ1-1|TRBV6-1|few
CASRGQNTEAFF
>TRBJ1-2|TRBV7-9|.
CASSLPPGRPHYGYTF
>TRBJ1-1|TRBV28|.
CASSSLTAEAFF
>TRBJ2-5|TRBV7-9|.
CASSGQGLQETQYF
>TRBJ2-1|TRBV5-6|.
CASSSGVANYNEQFF
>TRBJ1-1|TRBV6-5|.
CASSSPGQLNTEAFF